A single sample is the source of the 10 T cell receptor beta chains below, sequenced in a study of T cells in Graves' hyperthyroidism and ophthalmopathy (dated by TCRdb to the late 2010s). The library was obtained by multiplex PCR. Reads for this sample came from an Illumina HiSeq 2000. The TCR beta CDR3 regions were amplified from RNA transcripts. The first round of RT-PCR for the TCR CDR3 was performed with the HTBI primer set and the Qiagen OneStep RT-PCR kit. The public sequencing data were trimmed at Q25 with fastp and processed into clonotypes with MiXCR by TCRdb, which kept only in-frame beta chains. Each entry merges the rows of one CDR3 protein and shows their most common DNA and genes. The sample table shows 550,000 to 600,000 distinct CDR3 sequences, and about a sixth are seen once. Of the sample, approximately 18% falls within the top ten clones. The sample consisted of blood. Source of these receptors: a woman aged 18 to 35 with Graves' hyperthyroidism.

This clonotype was detected many times. V usage is TRBV20-1 and J usage is TRBJ1-1, with 7 bases that match TRBD1. Germline V gene sequence: CDR1 DFQATT, CDR2 SNEGSKA (reference sequence). J lost 5 bases, V lost 1 base, and 13 bases had no gene match. The CDR3 length is 16 residues. The CDR3 region has the DNA TGCAGTGCTAGAGTTCCTGGACAGGTAAGGAGAACTGAAGCTTTCTTT. Its protein is CSARVPGQVRRTEAFF.

The rearrangement links TRBV28 to TRBJ1-5; 7 bases agree with TRBD1. The CDR3 has 15 residues. The V gene end was trimmed by 0 bases and the J gene end by 6 bases; junction bases not matched to a gene: 5. Germline loops: CDR1 MDHEN, CDR2 SYDVKM. For the CDR3, the DNA is TGTGCCAGCAGTTTATGGGCAGGGGGAATTCAGCCCCAGCATTTT. Translating it yields CASSLWAGGIQPQHF.

There are many counts of this clonotype. V and J are TRBV28 and TRBJ2-5; TRBD2 matches 10 bases. This CDR3 has 17 amino acids. V was clipped by 2 bases and J by 4 bases; unmatched bases: 10. CDR1 and CDR2 from the germline V gene are MDHEN and SYDVKM. The CDR3 DNA follows: TGTGCCAGCAGTTTAAACTCGGCTAGCGGGAGCGCAGAGACCCAGTACTTC. It translates to CASSLNSASGSAETQYF.

A few counts support this clonotype. The chain combines TRBV9 with TRBJ2-7; 7 bases are shared with TRBD1. The germline CDR1 and CDR2 sequences are SGDLS and YYNGEE. The CDR3 covers 14 residues. Trimming cost V 0 bases and J 2 bases; bases outside gene matches: 2. The CDR3 loop is CASSVGGGAYEQYF. As DNA, the CDR3 is TGTGCCAGCAGCGTAGGAGGGGGCGCCTACGAGCAGTACTTC. Drawing the rest from reference TRBV9 and TRBJ2-7, the complete variable domain is DSGVTQTPKHLITATGQRVTLRCSPRSGDLSVYWYQQSLDQGLQFLIQYYNGEERAKGNILERFSAQQFPDLHSELNLSSLELGDSALYFCASSVGGGAYEQYFGPGTRLTVT.

At least ten counts were recorded for this clonotype. The chain employs TRBV12-3 or TRBV12-4 and TRBJ2-4, with 13 bases lining up with TRBD2. The CDR3 is made up of 21 amino acids. The V and J ends lost 3 bases and 1 base, in that order; junction bases with no gene match: 15. The CDR3 region is CASSFSPRTSGGAGAKNIQYF. In DNA form, the CDR3 reads TGTGCCAGCAGTTTTTCCCCACGAACTAGCGGGGGGGCTGGGGCCAAAAACATTCAGTACTTC.

The chain carries TRBV4-1 and TRBJ2-3; D is unresolved. The CDR3 length is 13 residues. Trimming pared 0 bases from V and 7 bases from J, leaving 8 bases between. Germline CDR1 is MGHRA and CDR2 is YSYEKL. The CDR3 DNA is TGCGCCAGCAGCCAAGAACGGCAGTATACGCAGTATTTT. Protein: CASSQERQYTQYF.

In its sample, this clonotype was seen many times. The V and J genes are TRBV3-1 and TRBJ2-5; D is unresolved. This CDR3 is built from 11 residues. The germline V and J ends were trimmed by 3 bases and 4 bases, with 3 bases remaining between them. Per the germline V gene, CDR1 is LGHDT and CDR2 is YNNKEL (reference sequence). The CDR3 sequence is CASSHVETQYF. In DNA form, the CDR3 reads TGTGCCAGCAGCCACGTAGAGACCCAGTACTTC.

The chain uses TRBV20-1 and TRBJ1-1; TRBD1 aligns across 12 bases. This CDR3 spans 16 amino acids. V lost 4 bases, J lost 4 bases, and 10 bases stayed unmatched. Germline assignment: CDR1 DFQATT and CDR2 SNEGSKA (reference sequence). As DNA, the CDR3 is TGCAGTGCTAACGGGGGACAGGGGGCTTCGGTCACTGAAGCTTTCTTT. It translates to CSANGGQGASVTEAFF.

This clonotype occurred many times. The chain has TRBV28 and TRBJ2-7; 9 bases fit TRBD2. The germline V gene encodes CDR1 MDHEN and CDR2 SYDVKM. V gave up 6 bases and J gave up 1 base; unmatched junction bases: 7. This CDR3 spans 15 amino acids. CDR3 nucleotide sequence: TGTGCCAGCAGCTTACTCGCGGGGGGGTCCTACGAGCAGTACTTC. Protein sequence: CASSLLAGGSYEQYF.

The CDR3 loop is CAWTGVGTAIYGYTF. CDR3 nucleotide sequence: TGTGCCTGGACTGGAGTCGGGACGGCTATCTATGGCTACACCTTC. The gene calls are TRBV30 and TRBJ1-2; possibly TRBD1 for D (5 bases). Germline-derived CDR1 and CDR2 are GTSNPN and SVGIG (reference sequence). The CDR3 contains 15 residues. V was clipped by 4 bases and J by 4 bases, with 19 bases between them. Complete variable domain (other parts from reference TRBV30 and TRBJ1-2): SQTIHQWPATLVQPVGSPLSLECTVEGTSNPNLYWYRQAAGRGLQLLFYSVGIGQISSEVPQNLSASRPQDRQFILSSKKLLLSDSGFYLCAWTGVGTAIYGYTFGSGTRLTVV.